This record covers a single T cell receptor (beta chain). Its antigen remains unknown. These data are taken from a study of cytomegalovirus exposure and HLA in healthy donors. Findings and limits, study-wide: Accurate prediction of most subjects' HLA-A and HLA-B alleles from TCR beta sequences was reported. The study flagged about 150 TCR beta chains as cytomegalovirus-associated. Under in vitro conditions, a few CMV-associated chains were confirmed as specific for CMV antigens.

V was pared by 0 bases and J by 7 bases, with 5 bases of the junction left unmatched. Germline V lookup: CDR1 MNHNS, CDR2 SASEGT. The CDR3 runs to 15 residues. Primers included in the PCR were 60 Vbeta and 13 Jbeta primers. Per the original data handling: A follow-up analysis tallied about 80 million unique TCR beta chains, roughly 9.9 million shared. The table came from immunoSEQ multiplex PCR; TCRdb's copy has only in-frame clones and leaves some out. That table furnishes V, J and clone size, whereas the DNA furnished D and trimming. The sample spans some 70,000 clones; the ten largest clones claim roughly 0.8%.

Sequencing was done on a sample of PBMCs. The chain carries TRBV6-1 and TRBJ1-5, with TRBD1 matching 8 bases. This receptor was identified in a boy under 18 in good health and CMV-seronegative. The CDR3 DNA reads TGTGCCAGCAGTGAAGCGAGCACAGGGGGACAGCCCCAGCATTTT. Translating gives CASSEASTGGQPQHF.